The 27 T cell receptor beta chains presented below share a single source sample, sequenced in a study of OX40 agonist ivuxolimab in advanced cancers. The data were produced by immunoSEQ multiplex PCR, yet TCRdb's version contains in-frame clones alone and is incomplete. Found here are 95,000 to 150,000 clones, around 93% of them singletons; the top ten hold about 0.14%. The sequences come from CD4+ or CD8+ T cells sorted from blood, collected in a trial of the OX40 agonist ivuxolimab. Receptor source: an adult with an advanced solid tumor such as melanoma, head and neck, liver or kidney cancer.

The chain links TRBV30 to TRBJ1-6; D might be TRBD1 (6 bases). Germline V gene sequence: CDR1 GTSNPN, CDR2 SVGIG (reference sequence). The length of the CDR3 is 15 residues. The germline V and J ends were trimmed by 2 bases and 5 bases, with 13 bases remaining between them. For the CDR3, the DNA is TGTGCCTGGAGTCTACTAGGGGGGGATAATTCACCCCTCCACTTT. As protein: CAWSLLGGDNSPLHF.

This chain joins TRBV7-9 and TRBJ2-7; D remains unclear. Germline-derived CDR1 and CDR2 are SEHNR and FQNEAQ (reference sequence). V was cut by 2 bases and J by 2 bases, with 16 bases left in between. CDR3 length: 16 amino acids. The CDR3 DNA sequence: TGTGCCAGCAGCTTATTGGGTGGGTCGGGTCCCTACGAGCAGTACTTC. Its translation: CASSLLGGSGPYEQYF. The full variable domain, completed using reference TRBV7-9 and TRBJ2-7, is DTGVSQNPRHKITKRGQNVTFRCDPISEHNRLYWYRQTLGQGPEFLTYFQNEAQLEKSRLLSDRFSAERPKGSFSTLEIQRTEQGDSAMYLCASSLLGGSGPYEQYFGPGTRLTVT.

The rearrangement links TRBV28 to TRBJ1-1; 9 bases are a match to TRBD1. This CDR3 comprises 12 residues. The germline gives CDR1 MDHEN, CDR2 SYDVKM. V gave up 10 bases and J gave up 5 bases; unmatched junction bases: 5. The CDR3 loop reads CATGQGMTEAFF. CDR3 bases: TGTGCCACCGGACAGGGGATGACTGAAGCTTTCTTT.

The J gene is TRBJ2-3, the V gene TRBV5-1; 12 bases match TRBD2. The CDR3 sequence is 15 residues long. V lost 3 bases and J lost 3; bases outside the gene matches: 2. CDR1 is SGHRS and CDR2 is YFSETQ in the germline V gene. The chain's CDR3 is CASSSTSGRTDTQYF. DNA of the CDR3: TGCGCCAGCAGCTCGACTAGCGGGAGAACAGATACGCAGTATTTT. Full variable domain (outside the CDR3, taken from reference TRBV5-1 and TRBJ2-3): KAGVTQTPRYLIKTRGQQVTLSCSPISGHRSVSWYQQTPGQGLQFLFEYFSETQRNKGNFPGRFSGRQFSNSRSEMNVSTLELGDSALYLCASSSTSGRTDTQYFGPGTRLTVL.

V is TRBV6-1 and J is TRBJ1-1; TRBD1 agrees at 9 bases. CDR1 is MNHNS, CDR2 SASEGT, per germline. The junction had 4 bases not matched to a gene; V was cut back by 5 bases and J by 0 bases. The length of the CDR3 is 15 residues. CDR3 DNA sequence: TGTGCCAGCAGTCCACAGGGGGCGATGAACACTGAAGCTTTCTTT. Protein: CASSPQGAMNTEAFF.

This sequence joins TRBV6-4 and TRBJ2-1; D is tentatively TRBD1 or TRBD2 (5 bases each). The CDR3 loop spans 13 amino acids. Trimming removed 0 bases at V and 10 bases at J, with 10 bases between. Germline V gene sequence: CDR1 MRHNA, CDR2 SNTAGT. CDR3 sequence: CASSDSGRAEQFF. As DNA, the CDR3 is TGTGCCAGCAGTGACTCGGGGCGGGCGGAGCAGTTCTTC.

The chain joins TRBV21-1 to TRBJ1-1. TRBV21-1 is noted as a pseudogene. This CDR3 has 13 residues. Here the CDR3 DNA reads TGTGCCAGCAGCAGGGGAGTCCCCACTGAAGCTTTCTTT. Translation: CASSRGVPTEAFF.

The CDR3 bases are TGTGCCAGCAGCTTAGCGCTGGCGGGAGATACGCAGTATTTT. It yields the protein CASSLALAGDTQYF. The V gene is TRBV13, the J gene TRBJ2-3, with a possible D match to TRBD2 (5 bases). The germline V and J ends were trimmed by 1 base and 5 bases, with 10 bases remaining between them. This CDR3 spans 14 amino acids. Per germline, CDR1 PRHDT and CDR2 FYEKMQ (reference sequence).

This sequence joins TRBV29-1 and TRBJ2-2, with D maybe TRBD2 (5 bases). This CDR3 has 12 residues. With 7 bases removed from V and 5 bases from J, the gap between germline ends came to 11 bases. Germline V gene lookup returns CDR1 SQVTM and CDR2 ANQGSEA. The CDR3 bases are TGCAGCGGAACACTAGGTACCGGGGAGCTGTTTTTT. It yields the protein CSGTLGTGELFF.

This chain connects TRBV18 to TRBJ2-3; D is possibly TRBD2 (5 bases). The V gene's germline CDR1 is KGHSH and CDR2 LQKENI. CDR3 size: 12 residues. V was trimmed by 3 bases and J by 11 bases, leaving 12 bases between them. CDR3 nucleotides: TGTGCCAGCTCACCGGCCGGGATCGGGCAGTATTTT. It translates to CASSPAGIGQYF.

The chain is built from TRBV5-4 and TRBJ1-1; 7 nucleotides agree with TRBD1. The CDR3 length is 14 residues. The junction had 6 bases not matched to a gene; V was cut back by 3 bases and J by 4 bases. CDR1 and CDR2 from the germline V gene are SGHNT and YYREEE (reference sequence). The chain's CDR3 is CASSWGAGGTEAFF. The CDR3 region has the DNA TGTGCCAGCAGCTGGGGGGCAGGGGGCACTGAAGCTTTCTTT.

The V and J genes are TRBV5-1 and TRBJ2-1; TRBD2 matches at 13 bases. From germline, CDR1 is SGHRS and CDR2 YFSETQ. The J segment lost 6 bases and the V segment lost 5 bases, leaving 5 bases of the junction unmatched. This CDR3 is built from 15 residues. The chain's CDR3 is CASRELAGGSNEQFF. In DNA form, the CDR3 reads TGCGCCAGCAGGGAACTAGCGGGAGGGTCCAATGAGCAGTTCTTC.

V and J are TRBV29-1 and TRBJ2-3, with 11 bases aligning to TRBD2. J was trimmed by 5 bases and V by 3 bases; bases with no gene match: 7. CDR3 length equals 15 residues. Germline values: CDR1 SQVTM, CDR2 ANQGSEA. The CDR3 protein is CSVDSTSGMLDTQYF. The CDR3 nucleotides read TGCAGCGTTGATTCGACTAGCGGGATGTTAGATACGCAGTATTTT.

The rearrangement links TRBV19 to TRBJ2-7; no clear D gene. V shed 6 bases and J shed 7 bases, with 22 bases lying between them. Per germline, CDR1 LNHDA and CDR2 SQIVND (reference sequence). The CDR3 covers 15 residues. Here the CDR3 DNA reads TGTGCCAGTAGCCGGACCGAGGCGAGAAATGGGGAGCAGTACTTC. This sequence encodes CASSRTEARNGEQYF. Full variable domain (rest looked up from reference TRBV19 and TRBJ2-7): DGGITQSPKYLFRKEGQNVTLSCEQNLNHDAMYWYRQDPGQGLRLIYYSQIVNDFQKGDIAEGYSVSREKKESFPLTVTSAQKNPTAFYLCASSRTEARNGEQYFGPGTRLTVT.

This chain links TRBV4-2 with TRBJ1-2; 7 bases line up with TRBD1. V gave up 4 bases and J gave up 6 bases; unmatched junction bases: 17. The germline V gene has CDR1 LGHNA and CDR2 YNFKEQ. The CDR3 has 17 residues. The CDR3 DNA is TGTGCCAGCAGCCCGGCATCTTCGGAGGGGGCAAGGCATGGCTACACCTTC. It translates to CASSPASSEGARHGYTF.

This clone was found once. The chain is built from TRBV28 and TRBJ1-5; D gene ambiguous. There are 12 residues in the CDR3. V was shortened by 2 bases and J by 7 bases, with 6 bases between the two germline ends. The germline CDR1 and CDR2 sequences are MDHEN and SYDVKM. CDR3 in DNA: TGTGCCAGCAGTTTAAAAGGACAGCCCCAGCATTTT. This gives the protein CASSLKGQPQHF.

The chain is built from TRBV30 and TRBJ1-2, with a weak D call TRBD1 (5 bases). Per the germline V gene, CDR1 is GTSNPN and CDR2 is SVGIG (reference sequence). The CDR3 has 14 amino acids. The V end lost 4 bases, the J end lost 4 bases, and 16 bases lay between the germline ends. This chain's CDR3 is CAWNPGGEGYGYTF. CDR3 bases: TGTGCCTGGAACCCCGGGGGGGAAGGCTATGGCTACACCTTC. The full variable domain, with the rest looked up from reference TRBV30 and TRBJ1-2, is SQTIHQWPATLVQPVGSPLSLECTVEGTSNPNLYWYRQAAGRGLQLLFYSVGIGQISSEVPQNLSASRPQDRQFILSSKKLLLSDSGFYLCAWNPGGEGYGYTFGSGTRLTVV.

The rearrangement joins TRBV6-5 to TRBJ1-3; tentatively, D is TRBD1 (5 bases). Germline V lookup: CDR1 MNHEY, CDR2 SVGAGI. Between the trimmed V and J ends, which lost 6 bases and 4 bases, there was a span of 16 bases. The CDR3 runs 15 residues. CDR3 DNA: TGTGCCAGCAGGCGCACTAGGGACTTCGGAAACACCATATATTTT. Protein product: CASRRTRDFGNTIYF.

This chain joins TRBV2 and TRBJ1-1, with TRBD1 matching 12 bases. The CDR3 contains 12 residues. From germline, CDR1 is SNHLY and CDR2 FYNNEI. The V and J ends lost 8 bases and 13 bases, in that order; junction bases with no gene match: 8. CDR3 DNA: TGTGCCAGCGGGACAGGGGGCTCCGGAGGTTTCTTT. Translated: CASGTGGSGGFF.

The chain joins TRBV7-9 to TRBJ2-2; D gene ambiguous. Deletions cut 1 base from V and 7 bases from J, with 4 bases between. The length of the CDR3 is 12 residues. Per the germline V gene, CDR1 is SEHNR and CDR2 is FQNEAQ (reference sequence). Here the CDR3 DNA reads TGTGCCAGCAGCTTAGACATCGGGGAGCTGTTTTTT. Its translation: CASSLDIGELFF.

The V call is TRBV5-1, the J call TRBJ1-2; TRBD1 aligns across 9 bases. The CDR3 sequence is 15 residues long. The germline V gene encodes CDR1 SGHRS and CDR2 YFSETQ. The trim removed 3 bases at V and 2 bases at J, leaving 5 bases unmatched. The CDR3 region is CASSSPGQGNYGYTF. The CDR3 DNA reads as TGCGCCAGCAGCTCGCCGGGACAGGGCAACTATGGCTACACCTTC.

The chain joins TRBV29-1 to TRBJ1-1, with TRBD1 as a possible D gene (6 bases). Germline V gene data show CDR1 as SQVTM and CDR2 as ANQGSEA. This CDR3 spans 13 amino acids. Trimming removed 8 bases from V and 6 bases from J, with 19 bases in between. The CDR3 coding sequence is TGCAGCTTCCTTGGGACATTGGGGGCTGAAGCTTTCTTT. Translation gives CSFLGTLGAEAFF. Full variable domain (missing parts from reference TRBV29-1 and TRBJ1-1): SAVISQKPSRDICQRGTSLTIQCQVDSQVTMMFWYRQQPGQSLTLIATANQGSEATYESGFVIDKFPISRPNLTFSTLTVSNMSPEDSSIYLCSFLGTLGAEAFFGQGTRLTVV.

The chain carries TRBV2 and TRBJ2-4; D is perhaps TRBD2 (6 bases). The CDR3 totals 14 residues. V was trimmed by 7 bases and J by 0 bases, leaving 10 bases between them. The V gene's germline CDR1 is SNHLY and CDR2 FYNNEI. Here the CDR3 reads CASKPGLAKNIQYF. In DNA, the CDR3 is TGTGCCAGCAAGCCGGGACTAGCCAAAAACATTCAGTACTTC.

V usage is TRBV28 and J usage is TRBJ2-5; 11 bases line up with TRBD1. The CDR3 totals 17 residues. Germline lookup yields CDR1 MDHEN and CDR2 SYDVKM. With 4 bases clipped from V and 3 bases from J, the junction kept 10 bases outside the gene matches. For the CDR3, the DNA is TGTGCCAGCAGTTCGAGACGGCCGGGACAGGGGGAAGAGACCCAGTACTTC. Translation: CASSSRRPGQGEETQYF.

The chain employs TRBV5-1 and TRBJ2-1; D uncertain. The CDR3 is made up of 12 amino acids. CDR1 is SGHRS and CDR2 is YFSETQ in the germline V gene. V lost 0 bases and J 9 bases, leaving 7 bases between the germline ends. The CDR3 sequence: CASSLERVEQFF. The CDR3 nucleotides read TGCGCCAGCAGCTTGGAAAGGGTTGAGCAGTTCTTC.

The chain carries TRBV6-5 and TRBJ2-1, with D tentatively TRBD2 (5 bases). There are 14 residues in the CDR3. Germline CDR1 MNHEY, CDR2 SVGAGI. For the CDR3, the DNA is TGTTCATCCAGGCACGGGGAATCCTACAATGAGCAGTTCTTC. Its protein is CSSRHGESYNEQFF.

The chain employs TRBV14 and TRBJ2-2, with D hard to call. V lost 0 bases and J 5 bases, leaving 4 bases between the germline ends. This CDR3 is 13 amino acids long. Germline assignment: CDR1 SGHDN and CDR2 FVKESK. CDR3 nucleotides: TGTGCCAGCAGCCAAGATTGGACCGGGGAGCTGTTTTTT. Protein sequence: CASSQDWTGELFF.